The 11 T cell receptor beta chains reported below all come from one sample, sequenced in a study of blood T cell repertoires in COVID-19. Libraries were prepared by immunoSEQ multiplex PCR; TCRdb keeps only in-frame clonotypes and omits some of them. The sample gives 150,000 to 200,000 clones, 70% to 80% of which show up once; under 7% is in the top ten. Sequences were obtained from peripheral blood. The receptors come from a middle-aged woman with COVID-19, enrolled during active disease.

V usage is TRBV7-3 and J usage is TRBJ1-1; D remains ambiguous. There are 13 residues in the CDR3. The germline V and J ends were trimmed by 5 bases and 1 base, with 8 bases remaining between them. Looked up from germline, CDR1 is SGHTA and CDR2 is FQGTGA. Here the CDR3 DNA reads TGTGCCAGCAGCCTTGACAAGAACACTGAAGCTTTCTTT. It yields the protein CASSLDKNTEAFF.

The chain combines TRBV5-4 with TRBJ1-1; D is undetermined. In germline, CDR1 is SGHNT, CDR2 YYREEE (reference sequence). The CDR3 totals 9 residues. Trimming left V 8 bases short and J 6 bases short, with 5 bases between. The CDR3 loop reads CARQPEAFF. The CDR3 bases are TGTGCCAGACAGCCTGAAGCTTTCTTT.

This clone was seen only once. The genes are TRBV6-2 or TRBV6-3 and TRBJ1-2, with TRBD1 identical over 7 bases. V was clipped by 5 bases and J by 6 bases; unmatched bases: 3. The germline V gene has CDR1 MNHEY and CDR2 SVGEGT. The CDR3 extends over 12 amino acids. This chain's CDR3 is CASSRQGDGYTF. CDR3 in DNA: TGTGCCAGCAGTCGACAGGGCGATGGCTACACCTTC.

The CDR3 coding sequence is TGTGCCAGCACCAATCCGGGACAGTCTAACTACGAGCAGTACTTC. It yields the protein CASTNPGQSNYEQYF. This chain joins TRBV5-4 and TRBJ2-7, with 7 bases aligning to TRBD1. CDR1 SGHNT and CDR2 YYREEE come from the germline V gene (reference sequence). This CDR3 is 15 amino acids long. The trim removed 6 bases at V and 3 bases at J, leaving 12 bases unmatched.

A single count supports this clone. This chain connects TRBV12-3 or TRBV12-4 to TRBJ1-3, with unresolved D. The ends were cut back, 5 bases at V and 3 bases at J, with 8 bases in the middle. There are 13 residues in the CDR3. CDR3 in DNA: TGTGCCAGCAGTGCCGGGATTGGAAACACCATATATTTT. Translated, it gives CASSAGIGNTIYF.

The V call is TRBV4-1, the J call TRBJ2-4; D is perhaps TRBD1 (6 bases). CDR3 length: 18 amino acids. CDR1 MGHRA and CDR2 YSYEKL come from the germline V gene. Trimming removed 1 base from V and 0 bases from J, with 16 bases in between. CDR3 DNA: TGCGCCAGCAGCCAAGGTACAGCTCGAGGGGGAGCCAAAAACATTCAGTACTTC. Translation: CASSQGTARGGAKNIQYF.

This rearrangement joins TRBV10-3 to TRBJ1-1; D not resolved. V lost 0 bases and J 1 base, leaving 9 bases between the germline ends. Germline assignment: CDR1 ENHRY and CDR2 SYGVKD. This CDR3 has 15 amino acids. CDR3 DNA sequence: TGTGCCATCAGTGAGTCTCCGTCTCCGAACACTGAAGCTTTCTTT. It is translated as CAISESPSPNTEAFF.

The chain carries TRBV2 and TRBJ1-5; the D gene is possibly TRBD1 (5 bases). The length of the CDR3 is 13 residues. Germline V CDR1 and CDR2: SNHLY, FYNNEI. The V end lost 8 bases, the J end lost 8 bases, and 16 bases lay between the germline ends. In nucleotides, the CDR3 is TGTGCCAGCGGGCAGGGAGGAATGAAGCCCCAGCATTTT. Protein: CASGQGGMKPQHF. Full variable domain (remainder filled in from reference TRBV2 and TRBJ1-5): EPEVTQTPSHQVTQMGQEVILRCVPISNHLYFYWYRQILGQKVEFLVSFYNNEISEKSEIFDDQFSVERPDGSNFTLKIRSTKLEDSAMYFCASGQGGMKPQHFGDGTRLSIL.

The chain carries TRBV7-9 and TRBJ2-7; 7 bases map to TRBD2. Germline lookup yields CDR1 SEHNR and CDR2 FQNEAQ (reference sequence). V shed 3 bases and J 9 bases; nucleotides not matched to a gene: 11. The CDR3 length is 14 residues. CDR3 sequence: CASSFGAGTGGQYF. As DNA, the CDR3 is TGTGCCAGCAGCTTCGGAGCGGGAACCGGCGGGCAGTACTTC.

This sequence joins TRBV11-3 and TRBJ1-6; 8 nucleotides match TRBD1. Germline trimming cut 5 bases from V and 8 bases from J; bases unmatched to any gene: 8. CDR3 size: 15 residues. Germline V gives CDR1 SGHNT, CDR2 YENEEA. CDR3 region: CASSLPQGAYSPLHF. The CDR3 DNA reads TGTGCCAGCAGCCTCCCTCAGGGGGCGTATTCACCCCTCCACTTT.

The gene calls are TRBV5-1 and TRBJ1-1; no definite D call. V was pared by 3 bases and J by 0 bases, with 6 bases between. The V gene's germline CDR1 is SGHRS and CDR2 YFSETQ. The CDR3 consists of 13 residues. The CDR3 is CASSSELNTEAFF. CDR3 DNA sequence: TGCGCCAGCAGCTCCGAGTTGAACACTGAAGCTTTCTTT.